This entry is about one T cell receptor beta chain. The data derive from a study of blood T cell repertoires in COVID-19. V lost 9 bases and J lost 6, with 14 bases in between. CDR3 length: 13 residues. Germline loops: CDR1 MNHEY, CDR2 SMNVEV (reference sequence). Donors in Cohort 3 who had recovered were those with two negative PCRs, healthcare professional clearance, or resolution of their symptoms. The repertoire was sequenced with immunoSEQ multiplex PCR; TCRdb's copy has only in-frame clones and lacks some. Counted here are around 330,000 clones, around 90% occurring once; the ten biggest clones make up roughly 5.3%.

The chain joins TRBV27 to TRBJ2-2; possible D gene TRBD2, 5 bases. The clonotype was recovered from a man in his 60s who had recovered from COVID-19. Input material: PBMCs or T cells enriched from blood (not recorded which). The DNA for the CDR3 is TGTGCCAGGACTATCTTTTTCGCCGGGGAGCTGTTTTTT. It codes for CARTIFFAGELFF.